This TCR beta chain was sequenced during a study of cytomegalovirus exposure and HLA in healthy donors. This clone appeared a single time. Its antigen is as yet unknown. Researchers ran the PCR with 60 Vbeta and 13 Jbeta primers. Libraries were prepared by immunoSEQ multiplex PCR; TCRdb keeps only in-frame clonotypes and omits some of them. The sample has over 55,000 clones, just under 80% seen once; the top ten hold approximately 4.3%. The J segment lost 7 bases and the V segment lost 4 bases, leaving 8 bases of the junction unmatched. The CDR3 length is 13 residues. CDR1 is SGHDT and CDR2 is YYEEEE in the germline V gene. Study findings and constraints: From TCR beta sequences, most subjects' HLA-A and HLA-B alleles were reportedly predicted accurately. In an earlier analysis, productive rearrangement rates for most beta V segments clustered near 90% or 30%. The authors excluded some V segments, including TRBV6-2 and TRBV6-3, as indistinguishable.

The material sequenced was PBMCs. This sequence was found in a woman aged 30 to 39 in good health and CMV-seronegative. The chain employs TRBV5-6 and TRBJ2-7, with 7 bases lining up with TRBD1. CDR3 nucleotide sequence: TGTGCCAGCAGCAGGGGGCGGGCAGGGGAGCAGTACTTC. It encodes CASSRGRAGEQYF.